The 23 T cell receptor beta chains given below trace back to one sample, sequenced in a study of Ad26.COV2.S vaccination and SARS-CoV-2 variants. Treatment described: some 19 received Ad26.COV2.S at low or high dose, single or two shots; roughly five received placebo; per-sample allocation not given. Day 63 following the first vaccine or placebo injection was when the samples were taken. The repertoire was sequenced with immunoSEQ multiplex PCR; TCRdb's copy has only in-frame clones and lacks some. In the table there are under 500,000 clones, approximately 92% of which are singletons. The sequencing used peripheral blood, collected in a trial of Ad26.COV2.S vaccine versus placebo. The origin of the receptors is a person aged 18-65 years who received the Ad26.COV2.S COVID-19 vaccine or a placebo.

The chain recombines TRBV3-1 (or the pseudogene TRBV3-2) with TRBJ2-1, with TRBD2 identical over 11 bases. The CDR3 covers 16 residues. The germline V gene has CDR1 LGHDT and CDR2 YNNKEL (reference sequence). The ends lost 3 bases at V and 4 bases at J; junction bases unmatched: 5. The CDR3 region has the DNA TGTGCCAGCAGCCACTCTAGCGGGGGGTCTTACAATGAGCAGTTCTTC. Translating gives CASSHSSGGSYNEQFF.

This chain connects TRBV6-2 or TRBV6-3 to TRBJ2-7; 7 bases are shared with TRBD2. V shed 4 bases and J 6 bases; nucleotides not matched to a gene: 9. This CDR3 region has 14 residues. Germline V gives CDR1 MNHEY, CDR2 SVGEGT. CDR3 bases: TGTGCCAGCAGTTTGGCCCCCGGGGGGTCCGAGCAGTACTTC. Residues: CASSLAPGGSEQYF.

V gene TRBV5-1 combines with J gene TRBJ1-6, with a possible D match to TRBD1 (6 bases). The V end lost 1 base, the J end lost 3 bases, and 11 bases lay between the germline ends. This CDR3 is 16 amino acids long. Germline values: CDR1 SGHRS, CDR2 YFSETQ. This CDR3 reads CASSLTGSRYNSPLHF. The CDR3 DNA reads TGCGCCAGCAGCTTGACAGGGTCCCGCTATAATTCACCCCTCCACTTT.

The chain combines TRBV15 with TRBJ2-6; 8 bases fit TRBD1. The CDR3 has 16 residues. Germline CDR1 reads LNHNV; CDR2 reads YYDKDF (reference sequence). The trim removed 9 bases at V and 2 bases at J, leaving 9 bases unmatched. The CDR3 spells CATLPTRGPGANVLTF. CDR3 nucleotide sequence: TGTGCCACATTACCGACCAGGGGGCCTGGGGCCAACGTCCTGACTTTC.

The chain has TRBV9 and TRBJ2-3; 13 bases match TRBD2. The CDR3 is 15 residues long. Germline CDR1 and CDR2: SGDLS and YYNGEE. Trimming removed 4 bases from V and 5 bases from J; junction bases left unmatched: 4. The CDR3 loop is CASSPGLAGEDTQYF. For the CDR3, the DNA is TGTGCCAGCAGCCCCGGACTAGCGGGGGAAGATACGCAGTATTTT.

The rearrangement joins TRBV28 to TRBJ1-6; D uncertain. This CDR3 region has 12 residues. Germline V gene data show CDR1 as MDHEN and CDR2 as SYDVKM. Trimming cost V 5 bases and J 8 bases, with 7 bases left between them. The CDR3 protein is CASSPNYSPLHF. CDR3 DNA: TGTGCCAGCAGTCCCAACTATTCACCCCTCCACTTT.

The chain is built from TRBV18 and TRBJ2-3, with D unresolved. The CDR3 consists of 14 residues. Trimming pared 0 bases from V and 2 bases from J, leaving 6 bases between. The germline gives CDR1 KGHSH, CDR2 LQKENI. The chain's CDR3 is CASSPPYVTDTQYF. CDR3 DNA sequence: TGTGCCAGCTCACCACCGTATGTCACAGATACGCAGTATTTT.

The J gene is TRBJ1-2, the V gene TRBV19, with D possibly matching TRBD1 (6 bases). There are 15 residues in the CDR3. Trimming took 6 bases from V and 1 from J, leaving 15 bases between them. Germline lookup yields CDR1 LNHDA and CDR2 SQIVND (reference sequence). CDR3 in DNA: TGTGCCAGTAGCCCCAGGACAGCCAGTAACTATGGCTACACCTTC. The encoded protein is CASSPRTASNYGYTF.

V is TRBV2 and J is TRBJ1-3, with D unresolved. Germline V gene sequence: CDR1 SNHLY, CDR2 FYNNEI. V was shortened by 6 bases and J by 0 bases, with 6 bases between the two germline ends. This CDR3 is 13 amino acids long. The CDR3 here is CASRRDSGNTIYF. The CDR3 DNA is TGTGCCAGCAGGAGAGACTCTGGAAACACCATATATTTT.

This chain links TRBV19 with TRBJ1-2; a possible D gene is TRBD1 (6 bases). Germline V CDR1 and CDR2: LNHDA, SQIVND (reference sequence). This CDR3 is built from 13 residues. Trimming took off 5 bases at V and 6 bases at J, with 13 bases between the two ends. In nucleotides, the CDR3 is TGTGCCAGTAGTTTAAATCACAGGGATGGCTACACCTTC. Translation gives CASSLNHRDGYTF.

The chain employs TRBV4-1 and TRBJ1-6; a weak D match, TRBD1 (6 bases). Germline assignment: CDR1 MGHRA and CDR2 YSYEKL. Trimming stripped 6 bases from V and 7 bases from J, with 25 bases between. The CDR3 sequence is 18 residues long. CDR3 coding DNA: TGCGCCAGCAGAGGGGCAGGGGCCGTTGGGGTGCGGAATTCACCCCTCCACTTT. Amino acid sequence: CASRGAGAVGVRNSPLHF.

V and J are TRBV3-1 (or the pseudogene TRBV3-2) and TRBJ1-1; TRBD1 matches 11 bases. Germline V CDR1 and CDR2: LGHDT, YNNKEL (reference sequence). There are 17 residues in the CDR3. V lost 0 bases and J lost 10; bases outside the gene matches: 13. This chain's CDR3 is CASSQEGGQGVDKVAFF. For the CDR3, the DNA is TGTGCCAGCAGCCAAGAGGGGGGACAGGGGGTAGACAAGGTAGCTTTCTTT.

This chain links TRBV14 with TRBJ2-5; TRBD2 matches 8 bases. After removal of 0 bases from V and 2 bases from J, the junction contained 8 bases not matched to a gene. There are 17 residues in the CDR3. Germline CDR1 reads SGHDN; CDR2 reads FVKESK. CDR3 loop: CASSQDKVLAGQETQYF. CDR3 nucleotide sequence: TGTGCCAGCAGCCAAGATAAGGTGTTAGCGGGGCAAGAGACCCAGTACTTC.

The gene calls are TRBV6-5 and TRBJ1-2; no clear D gene. CDR3 length equals 16 residues. Per the germline V gene, CDR1 is MNHEY and CDR2 is SVGAGI. V was cut by 0 bases and J by 7 bases, with 18 bases left in between. CDR3 bases: TGTGCCAGCAGTTACTCGAATTCCGGCGGCCCTCTTGGCTACACCTTC. As protein: CASSYSNSGGPLGYTF.

The CDR3 sequence is CASSDSSSGYNEQFF. CDR3 DNA sequence: TGTGCCAGCAGTGACTCGTCTAGCGGTTACAATGAGCAGTTCTTC. The gene calls are TRBV6-4 and TRBJ2-1; TRBD2 matches at 7 bases. The V segment lost 0 bases and the J segment 4 bases; nucleotides outside the gene matches: 3. Germline loops: CDR1 MRHNA, CDR2 SNTAGT. This CDR3 has 15 amino acids.

V and J are TRBV6-6 and TRBJ2-3; tentative D call: TRBD1 (6 bases). The CDR3 totals 14 residues. The V end lost 2 bases, the J end lost 2 bases, and 8 bases lay between the germline ends. Germline V gives CDR1 MNHNY, CDR2 SVGAGI (reference sequence). CDR3 DNA: TGTGCCAGCAGTTACGACAGGTTCACAGATACGCAGTATTTT. Translation gives CASSYDRFTDTQYF.

J is TRBJ2-5 and V is TRBV20-1; D not resolved. There are 11 residues in the CDR3. The germline gives CDR1 DFQATT, CDR2 SNEGSKA (reference sequence). The germline V and J ends were trimmed by 5 bases and 9 bases, with 13 bases remaining between them. The chain's CDR3 is CSAGPGLAQYF. In DNA, the CDR3 is TGCAGTGCTGGACCCGGCCTCGCCCAGTACTTC.

The chain has TRBV7-2 and TRBJ2-7, with 9 bases lining up with TRBD1. Germline loops: CDR1 SGHTA, CDR2 FQGNSA. The CDR3 is made up of 15 amino acids. The V gene end was trimmed by 5 bases and the J gene end by 2 bases; junction bases not matched to a gene: 7. The CDR3 sequence is CASSPARDRAYEQYF. In nucleotides, the CDR3 is TGTGCCAGCAGCCCTGCACGGGACAGGGCCTACGAGCAGTACTTC.

The CDR3 sequence is CASSPRGVAETQYF. For the CDR3, the DNA is TGTGCCAGCAGCCCGAGAGGGGTCGCGGAGACCCAGTACTTC. V is TRBV7-6 and J is TRBJ2-5; D tentatively fits TRBD1 or TRBD2 (5 bases each). The germline gives CDR1 SGHVS, CDR2 FNYEAQ. The CDR3 covers 14 residues. V lost 5 bases, J lost 5 bases, and 15 bases lay in between. Looking up the rest from reference TRBV7-6 and TRBJ2-5 gives the full variable domain: GAGVSQSPRYKVTKRGQDVALRCDPISGHVSLYWYRQALGQGPEFLTYFNYEAQQDKSGLPNDRFSAERPEGSISTLTIQRTEQRDSAMYRCASSPRGVAETQYFGPGTRLLVL.

The V call is TRBV12-3 or TRBV12-4, the J call TRBJ1-3; no clear D gene. V was shortened by 0 bases and J by 9 bases, with 9 bases between the two germline ends. The CDR3 is made up of 13 amino acids. The CDR3 coding sequence is TGTGCCAGCAGTTTAGCTCCGCCCGGCACCATATATTTT. This gives the protein CASSLAPPGTIYF.

The rearrangement links TRBV11-3 to TRBJ2-5; 10 bases agree with TRBD2. CDR3 length: 20 amino acids. Trimming removed 2 bases from V and 0 bases from J; junction bases left unmatched: 15. Looked up from germline, CDR1 is SGHNT and CDR2 is YENEEA. CDR3 coding DNA: TGTGCCAGCAGCTTAAGCCCTCGGTTAGCGGGGGGCCTAAACCAAGAGACCCAGTACTTC. Protein product: CASSLSPRLAGGLNQETQYF.

This chain connects TRBV6-2 or TRBV6-3 to TRBJ1-1; D remains unclear. V shed 6 bases and J shed 0 bases, with 8 bases lying between them. Looked up from germline, CDR1 is MNHEY and CDR2 is SVGEGT. The CDR3 spans 13 residues. In nucleotides, the CDR3 is TGTGCCAGCAGACCTAACCTGAACACTGAAGCTTTCTTT. It yields the protein CASRPNLNTEAFF.

The V call is TRBV11-2, the J call TRBJ2-7; D may correspond to TRBD1 or TRBD2 (5 bases each). Germline-derived CDR1 and CDR2 are SGHAT and FQNNGV. The CDR3 is made up of 12 amino acids. Trimming removed 9 bases at V and 2 bases at J, with 11 bases between. The chain's CDR3 is CASGTYAYEQYF. CDR3 coding DNA: TGTGCCAGTGGGACGTACGCCTACGAGCAGTACTTC.